A single sample is the source of the 16 T cell receptor beta chains below, sequenced in a study of blood T cells in healthy people across ages. Sample-barcoded 5' priming and a J-beta primer mix drove a second PCR of roughly 6 to 12 cycles. TCRdb processed the 5' RACE reads anew with MiXCR; each CDR3 protein has one entry. The sample consists of 850,000 to 1,300,000 distinct CDR3 sequences, more than 35% of them appearing once. The sequencing input was blood. The receptor set was obtained from an older woman in good health.

The genes are TRBV14 and TRBJ2-7; D is unresolved. The CDR3 is 15 amino acids. Germline CDR1 SGHDN, CDR2 FVKESK. The V and J ends lost 1 base and 0 bases respectively, with 10 bases between them. CDR3 amino acids: CASSQGILSSYEQYF. The DNA for the CDR3 is TGTGCCAGCAGCCAAGGTATATTAAGCTCCTACGAGCAGTACTTC.

This clonotype has a single count. The gene calls are TRBV28 and TRBJ2-2, with 7 bases identical to TRBD1. CDR1 MDHEN and CDR2 SYDVKM come from the germline V gene. The CDR3 spans 15 residues. The V gene end was trimmed by 4 bases and the J gene end by 7 bases; junction bases not matched to a gene: 9. The CDR3: CASSSPGTVHGELFF. The CDR3 coding sequence is TGTGCCAGCAGTTCCCCCGGGACAGTCCACGGGGAGCTGTTTTTT.

The chain has TRBV6-2 or TRBV6-3 and TRBJ2-4, with D unresolved. The V and J ends lost 3 bases and 1 base respectively, with 10 bases between them. CDR1 and CDR2 from the germline V gene are MNHEY and SVGEGT. The CDR3 covers 15 residues. In DNA form, the CDR3 reads TGTGCCAGCAGTTATTCCACTGGTGCCAAAAACATTCAGTACTTC. Its protein is CASSYSTGAKNIQYF.

This clonotype was seen only a few times. The chain employs TRBV29-1 and TRBJ1-1; D is unclear. The ends were cut back, 6 bases at V and 0 bases at J, with 5 bases in the middle. The CDR3 totals 11 residues. CDR1 and CDR2 (germline): SQVTM, ANQGSEA. This CDR3 reads CSVGLNTEAFF. The CDR3 bases are TGCAGCGTCGGGTTGAACACTGAAGCTTTCTTT.

This rearrangement joins TRBV9 to TRBJ2-3; 7 bases map to TRBD2. The CDR3 runs 15 residues. The V gene end was trimmed by 3 bases and the J gene end by 3 bases; junction bases not matched to a gene: 7. CDR1 SGDLS and CDR2 YYNGEE come from the germline V gene. In nucleotides, the CDR3 is TGTGCCAGCAGCGCTAGCGGCCTGGGGACAGATACGCAGTATTTT. This encodes CASSASGLGTDTQYF. Together with reference TRBV9 and TRBJ2-3, the CDR3 gives the full variable domain: DSGVTQTPKHLITATGQRVTLRCSPRSGDLSVYWYQQSLDQGLQFLIQYYNGEERAKGNILERFSAQQFPDLHSELNLSSLELGDSALYFCASSASGLGTDTQYFGPGTRLTVL.

This rearrangement joins TRBV10-3 to TRBJ1-1; weak D call: TRBD1 (5 bases). V lost 0 bases, J lost 1 base, and 9 bases lay in between. The CDR3 is 15 residues long. Germline CDR1 and CDR2: ENHRY and SYGVKD. The CDR3 loop is CAISESAGKNTEAFF. The CDR3 nucleotides read TGTGCCATCAGTGAGTCTGCAGGGAAGAACACTGAAGCTTTCTTT.

This clonotype has a handful of counts. The chain combines TRBV7-9 with TRBJ2-1; possible D gene TRBD2, 5 bases. CDR1 and CDR2 from the germline V gene are SEHNR and FQNEAQ (reference sequence). Trimming pared 5 bases from V and 9 bases from J, leaving 11 bases between. The CDR3 runs to 12 residues. The CDR3 coding sequence is TGTGCCAGCAGCCTTGGAGAGGGTGAGCAGTTCTTC. Translation: CASSLGEGEQFF.

This chain uses TRBV6-5 with TRBJ2-5, with TRBD2 matching 7 bases. The DNA end favors TRBJ2-7, so the J call may be wrong. This CDR3 has 14 amino acids. Germline CDR1 is MNHEY and CDR2 is SVGAGI. The CDR3 DNA is TGTGCCAGCAGTTACGCGGGGGTCAGATACGAGCAGTACTTC. This codes for CASSYAGVRYEQYF.

The chain is built from TRBV7-9 and TRBJ2-1; 11 bases are a match to TRBD2. The V segment lost 4 bases and the J segment 4 bases; nucleotides outside the gene matches: 15. The CDR3 totals 19 residues. Germline CDR1 is SEHNR and CDR2 is FQNEAQ (reference sequence). CDR3 DNA: TGTGCCAGCAGCTCGGGACTAGCGGATCGACCCGGGGCGTACAATGAGCAGTTCTTC. It yields the protein CASSSGLADRPGAYNEQFF.

This clonotype was counted only a few times. This chain uses TRBV6-5 with TRBJ1-2; a weak D match, TRBD1 (6 bases). The CDR3 contains 16 residues. Trimming stripped 0 bases from V and 4 bases from J, with 15 bases between. The germline CDR1 and CDR2 sequences are MNHEY and SVGAGI. The CDR3 nucleotides are TGTGCCAGCAGTTACTCGAAACAGGGAAATCCCTATGGCTACACCTTC. It encodes CASSYSKQGNPYGYTF.

The V call is TRBV2, the J call TRBJ2-1, with a possible D match to TRBD1 (5 bases). The germline CDR1 and CDR2 sequences are SNHLY and FYNNEI. Deletions cut 7 bases from V and 4 bases from J, with 17 bases between. The CDR3 sequence is 15 residues long. Here the CDR3 reads CASNGAGQVYNEQFF. For the CDR3, the DNA is TGTGCCAGCAATGGGGCTGGACAAGTTTACAATGAGCAGTTCTTC. Looking up the rest from reference TRBV2 and TRBJ2-1 gives the full variable domain: EPEVTQTPSHQVTQMGQEVILRCVPISNHLYFYWYRQILGQKVEFLVSFYNNEISEKSEIFDDQFSVERPDGSNFTLKIRSTKLEDSAMYFCASNGAGQVYNEQFFGPGTRLTVL.

V gene TRBV27 combines with J gene TRBJ2-3; 7 positions agree with TRBD1. The CDR3 is 14 amino acids. The trim removed 5 bases at V and 3 bases at J, leaving 5 bases unmatched. Per germline, CDR1 MNHEY and CDR2 SMNVEV (reference sequence). The CDR3 region has the DNA TGTGCCAGCAGTGCAACGGGACAGACAGATACGCAGTATTTT. Protein product: CASSATGQTDTQYF.

This clonotype appeared a few times. The V call is TRBV3-1, the J call TRBJ2-3; 8 nucleotides align to TRBD2. Trimming removed 0 bases from V and 2 bases from J; junction bases left unmatched: 10. The CDR3 is 18 amino acids. In germline, CDR1 is LGHDT, CDR2 YNNKEL (reference sequence). The CDR3 nucleotides are TGTGCCAGCAGCCAAGACTTCAACGGGAGGGGCCCCACAGATACGCAGTATTTT. This encodes CASSQDFNGRGPTDTQYF.

The chain carries TRBV5-1 and TRBJ1-2; TRBD1 agrees at 7 bases. Germline CDR1 and CDR2: SGHRS and YFSETQ. The CDR3 contains 15 residues. The J segment lost 6 bases and the V segment lost 4 bases, leaving 12 bases of the junction unmatched. The CDR3 protein is CASSPPGTAVDGYTF. The CDR3 region has the DNA TGCGCCAGCAGCCCACCCGGGACAGCCGTTGATGGCTACACCTTC.

This clonotype was recorded a few times. The J gene is TRBJ2-7, the V gene TRBV10-3; 8 bases match TRBD2. Germline values: CDR1 ENHRY, CDR2 SYGVKD. V lost 0 bases, J lost 7 bases, and 11 bases stayed unmatched. The CDR3 sequence is 16 residues long. Written as DNA, the CDR3 is TGTGCCATCAGTGAGTCTGGAGCGGGAGCTAACAATGAGCAGTACTTC. Its translation is CAISESGAGANNEQYF.

The J gene is TRBJ2-3, the V gene TRBV11-1; D gene uncertain. This CDR3 is 15 amino acids long. Trimming shortened V by 4 bases and J by 4 bases, and 15 bases separated the two germline ends. Germline-derived CDR1 and CDR2 are SGHAT and FQDESV (reference sequence). Written as DNA, the CDR3 is TGTGCCAGCAGCTCCGGACCCGTTCAGGCAGATACGCAGTATTTT. Its protein is CASSSGPVQADTQYF. The whole variable domain, remainder taken from reference TRBV11-1 and TRBJ2-3, is EAEVAQSPRYKITEKSQAVAFWCDPISGHATLYWYRQILGQGPELLVQFQDESVVDDSQLPKDRFSAERLKGVDSTLKIQPAELGDSAMYLCASSSGPVQADTQYFGPGTRLTVL.